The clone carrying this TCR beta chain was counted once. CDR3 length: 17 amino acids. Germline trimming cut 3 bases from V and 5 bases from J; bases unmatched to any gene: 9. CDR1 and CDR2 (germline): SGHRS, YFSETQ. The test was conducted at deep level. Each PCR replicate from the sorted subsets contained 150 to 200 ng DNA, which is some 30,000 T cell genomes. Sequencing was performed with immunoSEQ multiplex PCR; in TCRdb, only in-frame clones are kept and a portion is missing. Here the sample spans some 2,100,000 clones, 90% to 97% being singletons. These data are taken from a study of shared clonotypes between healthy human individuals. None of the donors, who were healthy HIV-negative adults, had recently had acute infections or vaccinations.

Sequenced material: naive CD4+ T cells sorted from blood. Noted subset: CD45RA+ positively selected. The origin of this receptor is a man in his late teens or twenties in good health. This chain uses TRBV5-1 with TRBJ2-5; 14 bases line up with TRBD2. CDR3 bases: TGCGCCAGCAGCTACGGCACCGGGACTAGCGGGGGTGAGACCCAGTACTTC. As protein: CASSYGTGTSGGETQYF. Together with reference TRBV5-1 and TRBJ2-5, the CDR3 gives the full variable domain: KAGVTQTPRYLIKTRGQQVTLSCSPISGHRSVSWYQQTPGQGLQFLFEYFSETQRNKGNFPGRFSGRQFSNSRSEMNVSTLELGDSALYLCASSYGTGTSGGETQYFGPGTRLLVL.